A selection of T cell receptor beta chains follows, all from one sample in a study of T-cell reconstitution after alpha-beta-depleted transplantation in children. TCRdb reanalysed the PCR reads using MiXCR and keeps one entry per CDR3 protein. The table shows 500,000 to 750,000 distinct CDR3 sequences, with approximately 12% occurring only once. The sequenced sample was PBMCs, mostly from graft donor cells, obtained 360 days after TCRalphabeta/CD19-depleted stem cell transplant. The source is a male patient aged 10 to 17 who had a stem cell transplant for acute myeloid leukemia, so the T cells may come from the graft donor. Each CDR3 is given with its conserved first and last residue. The order of the fields is V gene, clone size, D gene, J gene, CDR3 protein, CDR3 DNA. The D gene is left open where the match is weak. Clone size is stated in some rows and not others, as once, few, many or a class when expanded.

TRBV28	few	TRBD2	TRBJ2-3	CASSLGRESEDTQYF	TGTGCCAGCAGTTTGGGGCGGGAGTCGGAAGATACGCAGTATTTT
TRBV10-3	NA	TRBD1	TRBJ1-5	CAIGGTGGFSNQPQHF	TGTGCCATCGGAGGGACAGGGGGCTTTAGCAATCAGCCCCAGCATTTT
TRBV29-1	few	TRBD1	TRBJ2-7	CSVVLTVNQGQFYEQYF	TGCAGCGTTGTCCTCACCGTAAATCAGGGACAGTTCTACGAGCAGTACTTC
TRBV9	few	NA	TRBJ2-5	CASSVATLDSQETQYF	TGTGCCAGCAGCGTAGCCACACTTGACTCACAAGAGACCCAGTACTTC
TRBV11-1	few	NA	TRBJ2-7	CASSLDPRDVAIHYEQYF	TGTGCCAGCAGCTTAGACCCTCGAGACGTAGCGATCCATTACGAGCAGTACTTC
TRBV10-3	NA	TRBD1	TRBJ2-5	CAMGPGQVQETQYF	TGTGCCATGGGCCCGGGACAGGTCCAAGAGACCCAGTACTTC
TRBV6-1	few	NA	TRBJ2-7	CASSIRDPPPNEQYF	TGTGCCAGCAGTATCCGGGACCCACCTCCTAACGAGCAGTACTTC
TRBV29-1	many	NA	TRBJ2-6	CSAYGGSGANVLTF	TGCAGCGCCTATGGGGGCTCTGGGGCCAACGTCCTGACTTTC
TRBV21-1	NA	NA	TRBJ2-2	CASSKVVAGVNTGELFF	TGTGCCAGCAGCAAAGTGGTAGCGGGAGTTAACACCGGGGAGCTGTTTTTT
TRBV11-3	few	TRBD1	TRBJ2-6	CASSLVGTGTSGANVLTF	TGTGCCAGCAGCTTAGTCGGGACAGGGACCTCTGGGGCCAACGTCCTGACTTTC
TRBV7-6	few	NA	TRBJ1-1	CASSLDRVGMNTEAFF	TGTGCCAGCAGCTTAGACAGGGTAGGAATGAACACTGAAGCTTTCTTT
TRBV3-1	NA	NA	TRBJ2-5	CASSQEAGKETQYF	TGTGCCAGCAGCCAAGAGGCAGGGAAAGAGACCCAGTACTTC
TRBV4-2	few	NA	TRBJ2-3	CASSQEGTRGTDTQYF	TGTGCCAGCAGCCAAGAGGGGACCCGAGGCACAGATACGCAGTATTTT
TRBV2	many	NA	TRBJ2-2	CASSAPEGANTGELFF	TGTGCCAGCAGCGCCCCTGAGGGCGCGAACACCGGGGAGCTGTTTTTT
TRBV20-1	few	NA	TRBJ1-1	CSAQEPADTEAFF	TGCAGTGCCCAGGAACCCGCAGACACTGAAGCTTTCTTT
TRBV28	NA	NA	TRBJ1-5	CASSFSLSQHF	TGTGCCAGCAGTTTTAGCCTGTCCCAGCATTTT
TRBV29-1	few	NA	TRBJ1-2	CSVVRANYGYTF	TGCAGCGTTGTCAGGGCTAACTATGGCTACACCTTC
TRBV3-1	many	TRBD1	TRBJ1-2	CASSQPWTGGNGYTF	TGTGCCAGCAGCCAACCCTGGACAGGGGGCAATGGCTACACCTTC
TRBV10-3	NA	NA	TRBJ2-5	CAIGWDQETQYF	TGTGCCATCGGCTGGGACCAAGAGACCCAGTACTTC
TRBV7-3	few	TRBD2	TRBJ2-1	CASSLGVAGEQFF	TGTGCCAGCAGCTTAGGGGTAGCGGGAGAGCAGTTCTTC
TRBV6-1	many	TRBD2	TRBJ2-1	CASRAGTSGYNEQFF	TGTGCCAGCAGAGCCGGGACTAGCGGCTACAATGAGCAGTTCTTC
TRBV5-1	few	TRBD2	TRBJ2-3	CASSPGGLAGGPDTQYF	TGCGCCAGCAGCCCGGGAGGACTAGCGGGAGGGCCAGATACGCAGTATTTT
TRBV20-1	NA	NA	TRBJ2-1	CSADHYNEQFF	TGCAGTGCTGATCACTACAATGAGCAGTTCTTC
TRBV20-1	NA	NA	TRBJ1-5	CSAGFQPQHF	TGCAGTGCAGGGTTCCAGCCCCAGCATTTT
TRBV29-1	many	TRBD1	TRBJ2-3	CSVAAQGAGTDTQYF	TGCAGCGTTGCCGCACAGGGGGCTGGGACAGATACGCAGTATTTT
TRBV15	NA	TRBD1	TRBJ2-2	CATSIQGAFGGELFF	TGTGCCACCAGTATCCAGGGGGCTTTCGGCGGGGAGCTGTTTTTT
TRBV7-3	NA	TRBD2	TRBJ2-1	CASSFFSGTSADNEQFF	TGTGCCAGCAGCTTTTTCTCCGGGACTAGCGCCGACAATGAGCAGTTCTTC
TRBV6-2/TRBV6-3	NA	NA	TRBJ2-7	CASSYLDMTYEQYF	TGTGCCAGCAGTTACCTGGACATGACCTACGAGCAGTACTTC
TRBV5-6	few	NA	TRBJ1-5	CASSLAGVRHHSNQPQHF	TGTGCCAGCAGCTTGGCCGGCGTGCGACACCATAGCAATCAGCCCCAGCATTTT
TRBV11-2	few	TRBD2	TRBJ2-7	CASSYSGTSGIRPYEQYF	TGTGCCAGCAGCTACTCCGGGACTAGCGGGATCCGGCCCTACGAGCAGTACTTC
TRBV18	NA	TRBD2	TRBJ2-1	CASSPRGSGRNNEQFF	TGTGCCAGCTCACCACGGGGTAGCGGGAGGAACAATGAGCAGTTCTTC
TRBV7-3	NA	NA	TRBJ2-7	CASSYPTDWACEQYF	TGTGCCAGCAGCTACCCTACGGATTGGGCTTGCGAGCAGTACTTC
TRBV27	NA	TRBD2	TRBJ2-1	CASSLTPTSGSYNEQFF	TGTGCCAGCAGTTTGACCCCGACTAGCGGGTCATACAATGAGCAGTTCTTC
TRBV28	few	NA	TRBJ2-4	CASSKGRVNIQYF	TGTGCCAGCAGTAAGGGCAGGGTTAACATTCAGTACTTC
TRBV28	few	NA	TRBJ1-2	CASRTEGANYGYTF	TGTGCCAGCAGGACTGAAGGGGCTAACTATGGCTACACCTTC
TRBV27	many	NA	TRBJ2-7	CASSVRRGTGAYEQYF	TGTGCCAGCAGTGTCCGGAGGGGGACTGGAGCCTACGAGCAGTACTTC
TRBV30	NA	NA	TRBJ2-1	CAWSLGPVNEQFF	TGTGCCTGGAGTTTGGGGCCAGTTAATGAGCAGTTCTTC
TRBV28	few	NA	TRBJ2-6	CASSLELSPGANVLTF	TGTGCCAGCAGTTTAGAATTGTCCCCTGGGGCCAACGTCCTGACTTTC
TRBV28	few	TRBD2	TRBJ2-7	CASSSTSGRSKYVYEQYF	TGTGCCAGCAGCTCGACTAGCGGGAGAAGTAAGTACGTCTACGAGCAGTACTTC
TRBV5-1	NA	NA	TRBJ2-3	CASSLGWRASTDTQYF	TGCGCCAGCAGCTTGGGGTGGCGGGCCAGCACAGATACGCAGTATTTT
TRBV28	few	NA	TRBJ2-5	CASSPLNWAQYF	TGTGCCAGCAGTCCTCTTAATTGGGCCCAGTACTTC
TRBV28	many	TRBD1	TRBJ2-5	CASSSIRDRVYGFAETQYF	TGTGCCAGCAGTTCGATCCGGGACAGGGTTTACGGGTTCGCAGAGACCCAGTACTTC
TRBV4-2	few	TRBD2	TRBJ2-1	CASSQDRPASGTYNEQFF	TGTGCCAGCAGCCAAGACCGCCCCGCTAGCGGAACCTACAATGAGCAGTTCTTC
TRBV24-1	NA	NA	TRBJ2-1	CATSDPKGSNNEQFF	TGTGCCACCAGTGACCCTAAGGGAAGTAACAATGAGCAGTTCTTC
TRBV5-1	NA	NA	TRBJ2-5	CASSLMTQETQYF	TGCGCCAGCAGCTTGATGACCCAAGAGACCCAGTACTTC
TRBV9	few	NA	TRBJ2-7	CASSPIPGNEQYF	TGTGCCAGCAGCCCGATCCCCGGGAACGAGCAGTACTTC
TRBV7-3	many	NA	TRBJ1-1	CASSFRVNTEAFF	TGTGCCAGCAGTTTCAGGGTGAACACTGAAGCTTTCTTT
TRBV5-4	NA	NA	TRBJ2-3	CASGRDFFSTDTQYF	TGTGCCAGCGGGCGGGACTTCTTTAGCACAGATACGCAGTATTTT
TRBV11-1	few	TRBD2	TRBJ2-1	CASAPHLGLAGGPIYNEQFF	TGTGCCAGCGCCCCCCATCTTGGACTAGCGGGAGGGCCGATCTACAATGAGCAGTTCTTC
TRBV10-3	few	NA	TRBJ2-5	CAISARPQETQYF	TGTGCCATCAGTGCCAGGCCCCAAGAGACCCAGTACTTC
TRBV7-2	few	TRBD1	TRBJ1-6	CASSFSSGQYNSPLHF	TGTGCCAGCAGCTTTTCCTCGGGACAGTATAATTCACCCCTCCACTTT
TRBV18	few	NA	TRBJ2-3	CASSPPDRSTDTQYF	TGTGCCAGCTCACCACCGGACCGTAGCACAGATACGCAGTATTTT
TRBV3-1	NA	NA	TRBJ1-4	CASSQDSGLYEKLFF	TGTGCCAGCAGCCAAGATTCGGGGTTGTATGAAAAACTGTTTTTT
TRBV29-1	many	TRBD2	TRBJ2-6	CSARTSGSLSSGANVLTF	TGCAGCGCACGGACTAGCGGGAGCCTGAGCTCTGGGGCCAACGTCCTGACTTTC
TRBV5-1	few	NA	TRBJ2-4	CASSPRMGQTNIQYF	TGCGCCAGCAGCCCCCGGATGGGCCAGACAAACATTCAGTACTTC